The rows below give T cell receptor beta chains drawn from one sample of a study of T and B cells in COVID-19 patients. MiXCR was run by TCRdb on the multiplex PCR reads, yielding one entry per CDR3 protein. The sample holds 24,000 or so distinct CDR3 sequences, about 31% seen once. The material sequenced was blood. These receptors all stem from a human donor who had recovered from COVID-19. Both conserved end residues are part of each CDR3. The order of the fields is J gene, D gene, V gene, clone size, CDR3 protein, CDR3 DNA. A D gene is named only where the DNA matches it firmly. Not all rows give a size; the values are once, few, many and, for expanded clones, a class.

TRBJ2-4	TRBD1	TRBV6-1	-	CASRNTGDGNIQYF	TGTGCCAGCAGAAACACAGGGGATGGAAACATTCAGTACTTC
TRBJ2-7	-	TRBV29-1	medium-sized	CSVAYGARKNEQYF	TGCAGCGTTGCGTACGGGGCGCGGAAGAACGAGCAGTACTTC
TRBJ2-1	-	TRBV7-2	-	CASSLLFGDEQFF	TGTGCCAGCAGCTTATTGTTCGGTGATGAGCAGTTCTTC
TRBJ1-4	-	TRBV15	few	CATTTAVNEKLFF	TGTGCCACCACGACAGCCGTTAATGAAAAACTGTTTTTT
TRBJ2-7	TRBD1	TRBV4-3	-	CASSHTLRDSANYEQYF	TGCGCCAGCAGCCACACCCTCCGGGACAGCGCTAACTACGAGCAGTACTTC
TRBJ2-1	-	TRBV12-3/TRBV12-4	medium-sized	CASSLSNEQFF	TGTGCCAGCAGCCTTTCCAATGAGCAGTTCTTC
TRBJ1-3	-	TRBV6-2/TRBV6-3	-	CASTNSGQLMRNTIYF	TGTGCCAGCACCAATTCCGGACAGTTAATGAGAAACACCATATATTTT
TRBJ2-2	TRBD2	TRBV6-1	-	CASRDTGGTGELFF	TGTGCCAGCAGGGACACGGGGGGCACCGGGGAGCTGTTTTTT
TRBJ1-5	-	TRBV19	few	CASSRSRGERSNQPQHF	TGTGCCAGTAGCCGCTCAAGGGGCGAGAGGAGCAATCAGCCCCAGCATTTT
TRBJ2-3	TRBD2	TRBV27	few	CASSAGGPGGTQYF	TGTGCCAGCAGCGCGGGGGGCCCCGGGGGGACGCAGTATTTT
TRBJ2-7	-	TRBV6-2/TRBV6-3	-	CASSYLVSSYEQYF	TGTGCCAGCAGTTACTTGGTCAGTTCCTACGAGCAGTACTTC
TRBJ1-5	TRBD1	TRBV12-3/TRBV12-4	-	CASGTTGAVGNQPQHF	TGTGCCAGCGGGACTACAGGGGCGGTGGGCAATCAGCCCCAGCATTTT
TRBJ1-4	-	TRBV10-3	-	CAIRADRTNEKLFF	TGTGCCATCAGAGCAGACAGGACTAATGAAAAACTGTTTTTT
TRBJ2-5	TRBD2	TRBV5-5	few	CASSLVPGLQQETQYF	TGTGCCAGCAGCTTGGTACCGGGACTACAACAAGAGACCCAGTACTTC
TRBJ2-3	-	TRBV6-6	few	CASSYVSGANTQYF	TGTGCCAGCAGTTACGTTTCCGGGGCAAATACGCAGTATTTT
TRBJ2-7	TRBD2	TRBV5-4	few	CASSLTSGRAEEQYF	TGTGCCAGCAGCTTGACTAGCGGGAGGGCGGAAGAGCAGTACTTC
TRBJ1-5	-	TRBV7-2	-	CASSLARVTGSNQPQHF	TGTGCCAGCAGCTTAGCTAGGGTGACGGGTAGCAATCAGCCCCAGCATTTT
TRBJ2-1	TRBD2	TRBV5-1	-	CASSLAGSGRIYEQFF	TGCGCCAGCAGCTTGGCGGGTAGCGGGAGAATCTATGAGCAGTTCTTC
TRBJ2-1	TRBD1	TRBV11-1	-	CASSWGQGGYNEQFF	TGTGCCAGCAGCTGGGGACAGGGGGGGTACAATGAGCAGTTCTTC
TRBJ2-2	-	TRBV6-1	-	CASSYGQGSTGELFF	TGTGCCAGCAGTTACGGCCAGGGGAGCACCGGGGAGCTGTTTTTT
TRBJ1-4	-	TRBV27	-	CASSYGADTENLFF	TGTGCCAGCAGTTACGGCGCAGATACTGAAAATCTGTTTTTT
TRBJ1-1	-	TRBV29-1	medium-sized	CSVEAGWDTEAFF	TGCAGCGTTGAAGCGGGGTGGGACACTGAAGCTTTCTTT
TRBJ1-1	-	TRBV12-3/TRBV12-4	-	CASSLDPGAHTEAFF	TGTGCCAGCAGTTTAGATCCGGGGGCCCACACTGAAGCTTTCTTT
TRBJ2-7	TRBD1	TRBV6-1	-	CASSANDRGYEQYF	TGTGCCAGCAGCGCAAATGACAGGGGGTACGAGCAGTACTTC
TRBJ1-3	TRBD1	TRBV10-3	few	CAAVGQGGGNTIYF	TGTGCCGCGGTAGGACAGGGAGGTGGAAACACCATATATTTT
TRBJ2-3	-	TRBV11-1	few	CASSKGGYRVEDF	TGTGCCAGCAGCAAAGGGGGATACCGGGTGGAGGATTTT
TRBJ1-2	-	TRBV12-3/TRBV12-4	few	CASSWLRDGYTF	TGTGCCAGCAGTTGGCTCAGGGATGGCTACACCTTC
TRBJ2-5	-	TRBV18	-	CASSPGSPQETQYF	TGTGCCAGCTCACCAGGGTCGCCCCAAGAGACCCAGTACTTC
TRBJ2-6	-	TRBV4-3	-	CASSQERSSGANVLTF	TGCGCCAGCAGCCAAGAGCGGAGCTCTGGGGCCAACGTCCTGACTTTC
TRBJ1-1	-	TRBV7-9	few	CASSLTSNTEAFF	TGTGCCAGCAGCTTAACGTCGAACACTGAAGCTTTCTTT
TRBJ2-5	TRBD2	TRBV5-1	-	CASSLGGAGGRETQYF	TGTGCCAGCAGCTTGGGTGGCGCGGGAGGTCGAGAGACCCAGTACTTC
TRBJ2-3	TRBD2	TRBV7-2	-	CASSSGLVADTQYF	TGTGCCAGCAGCTCGGGACTAGTTGCAGATACGCAGTATTTT
TRBJ1-1	TRBD1	TRBV18	few	CASSPDRGRVTEAFF	TGTGCCAGCTCACCCGACAGGGGGCGCGTGACTGAAGCTTTCTTT
TRBJ2-1	TRBD1	TRBV11-1	medium-sized	CASSPSKTGTYNEQFF	TGTGCCAGCAGCCCCAGCAAGACAGGGACCTACAATGAGCAGTTCTTC
TRBJ2-3	TRBD1	TRBV24-1	-	CATSDGTGTTDTQYF	TGTGCCACCAGTGACGGGACAGGGACCACAGATACGCAGTATTTT
TRBJ2-7	-	TRBV19	-	CASSIDLYTTANSYEQYF	TGTGCCAGTAGTATAGATCTATACACGACAGCCAACTCCTACGAGCAGTACTTC
TRBJ1-2	-	TRBV15	few	CATSHPREAQYGYTF	TGTGCCACCAGCCACCCCAGAGAGGCGCAGTATGGCTACACCTTC
TRBJ2-7	TRBD1	TRBV20-1	few	CSARLTGATYEQYF	TGCAGTGCTAGGTTGACAGGGGCGACCTACGAGCAGTACTTC
TRBJ2-1	-	TRBV19	medium-sized	CASTHRNEQFF	TGTGCCAGTACACACCGCAATGAGCAGTTCTTC
TRBJ2-1	TRBD2	TRBV12-3/TRBV12-4	-	CASSSSSGLNEQFF	TGTGCCAGCAGTTCATCTAGCGGTCTGAATGAGCAGTTCTTC
TRBJ2-5	-	TRBV11-1	many	CASSLDLSEETQYF	TGTGCCAGCAGCTTAGATCTTAGCGAAGAGACCCAGTACTTC